The entry below describes one TCR beta chain. Its antigen is as yet unknown. Amplification of TCR beta CDR3 regions used RNA as the template. TCR CDR3 regions were first amplified by RT-PCR with HTBI primers. TCRdb used MiXCR to reprocess the multiplex PCR reads, holding one entry per CDR3 protein. The data contain approximately 530,000 distinct CDR3 sequences, 15% to 20% of them singletons. This sample is drawn from a study of T cells in Graves' hyperthyroidism and ophthalmopathy. Study results and limitations: The model's output predicted ophthalmopathy at a median of 6.5 months prior to onset. Most clonotypes expanded in the thyroid (above 0.001) were also present in blood.

Trimming removed 0 bases from V and 9 bases from J; junction bases left unmatched: 9. Per the germline V gene, CDR1 is MNHEY and CDR2 is SVGAGI. The CDR3 totals 16 residues. The authors took PBMCs from 9.5 to 10 ml fresh peripheral blood. The receptor comes from a woman aged 18-29 years with Graves' hyperthyroidism. Material for sequencing was blood. The chain links TRBV6-5 to TRBJ2-1; the match to TRBD2 covers 9 bases. The CDR3 coding sequence is TGTGCCAGCAGTTACTCGGGCGGGAGGGGATGGGGTGAGCAGTTCTTC. Protein: CASSYSGGRGWGEQFF.